This entry features one T cell receptor beta chain sequence. Its antigen remains unknown. The entry originates in a study of T-cell reconstitution after alpha-beta-depleted transplantation in children. Findings and caveats of the study: When one year had passed after transplant, most T-cell counts and diversity came from newly produced T cells.

The CDR3 has 13 amino acids. V lost 5 bases and J lost 1, with 8 bases in between. The germline V gene encodes CDR1 SEHNR and CDR2 FQNEAQ (reference sequence). Construction of the TCRbeta library involved unique molecular identifiers. TCRdb used MiXCR to reprocess the PCR reads, holding one entry per CDR3 protein. The profile shows a few hundred thousand distinct CDR3 sequences, 10% to 15% of them singletons. This clonotype originated in a male patient aged 5 to 17 who had a stem cell transplant for acute myeloid leukemia, so the T cells may come from the graft donor. The rearrangement uses TRBV7-9 and TRBJ1-2, with a tentative D call TRBD1 (5 bases). Here the sequenced sample was PBMCs, mostly from graft donor cells, taken 360 days after TCRalphabeta/CD19-depleted stem cell transplant. The CDR3 region is CASSKTVNYGYTF. In DNA form, the CDR3 reads TGTGCCAGCAGCAAGACAGTTAACTATGGCTACACCTTC.